This TCR beta chain was sequenced during a study of blood T cell repertoires in COVID-19. Turning to the study itself: Both acute and convalescent COVID-19 samples were obtained from the United States, Italy and Spain. PBMCs, B-cell-depleted T cells, or T cells provided the cDNA or gDNA that made up the material.

Followed longitudinally, the Seattle patients had been enrolled during active infection. Per the authors' pipeline: Amplification with reference gene primers provided the estimates of nucleated cell counts. The repertoire was sequenced with immunoSEQ multiplex PCR; TCRdb's copy has only in-frame clones and lacks some. V and J calls and clone size follow that table, whereas D and trimming were derived from the DNA. The sample includes approximately 530,000 clones, 85% to 90% of them seen just once. Germline CDR1 SNHLY, CDR2 FYNNEI. J gave up 6 bases and V 6 bases, and 11 bases lay outside the gene matches. This CDR3 region has 15 residues.

Source material: peripheral blood. This chain connects TRBV2 to TRBJ1-5, with 7 bases aligning to TRBD1. The clonotype originates from a woman aged 50 to 60 with COVID-19, enrolled during active disease. The CDR3 protein is CASRATGQMGQPQHF. Written as DNA, the CDR3 is TGTGCCAGCAGAGCCACGGGACAGATGGGTCAGCCCCAGCATTTT.